A single T cell receptor beta chain is shown here with its context. The antigen it binds to is not known. One base away there is no much larger clone; base qualities are not given. This entry belongs to a study of lymphopenia after photon versus proton radiotherapy (dated by TCRdb to the late 2010s). About the study as a whole: The immunological effects of photon versus proton radiation therapy were compared in patients with gastrointestinal tumors who developed high-grade lymphopenia. The cohort comprised roughly 20 patients with gastrointestinal tumors who received either photon or proton therapy and then developed lymphopenia. The study aimed to characterize how the two radiation modalities differ in their impact on the immune system.

Sequences SGHTA (CDR1) and FQGNSA (CDR2) are obtained from the germline V gene. CDR3 length: 14 amino acids, cysteine to phenylalanine. The kept DNA is CDR3 alone, 42 bases in frame from the first base. V was cut back by 6 bases and J by 1 base, leaving a gap of 12 bases between them. The library was produced with the immunoSEQ multiplex PCR assay. Deep sequencing of rearranged TCR beta loci, alongside multiparametric flow cytometry, was used to profile T cell repertoires. Held by TCRdb, this immuneACCESS table contains in-frame sequences only and omits some clones. Under half of the omission traces to an unresolved V gene where checked; the cause of the rest is unknown. The sample yields roughly 45,000 clones; approximately 85% were counted once. Approximately 2.1% of the sample is in the top ten clones. Broader findings and caveats from the paper: After the lymphocyte count nadir, repertoires from photon-treated patients showed oligoclonal expansion, particularly of CD8+ Temra cells, and this expansion drove the decline in diversity. Proton-treated patients stayed relatively stable during treatment, while photon-treated patients lost naive T cells and TCR diversity and gained effector/memory populations. The authors looked at the survival association only in patients who died, and they framed better survival with proton therapy as a possibility rather than a demonstrated result. Across the cohort, a larger post-nadir drop in TCR diversity was inversely correlated with overall survival time among patients who died.

The chain couples TRBV7-2 to TRBJ2-5; the D gene is perhaps TRBD2, on 5 matching bases. The sequences come from peripheral blood, collected from a patient treated with photon-based radiotherapy. The source is a man aged 40-49 years with gastric cancer. The CDR3 protein sequence reads: CASSSPGSQETQYF. The DNA reads TGTGCCAGCAGTTCCCCTGGGAGCCAAGAGACCCAGTACTTC.